The sequence of this T cell receptor beta chain was determined in a study of CD8 T cells in ankylosing spondylitis. Details on this clonotype: Antigen unknown.

General study points: As for the disease-linked clones, they showed a CD8+ phenotype and occurred at relatively low frequencies in peripheral blood. There was reportedly significant enrichment of clones that were disease-linked in matched ankylosing spondylitis synovial fluid. There was a TCR beta motif, made of fewer than 10 highly homologous variants, that appeared characteristic of ankylosing spondylitis blood.

With 0 bases removed from V and 4 bases from J, the gap between germline ends came to 10 bases. Germline-derived CDR1 and CDR2 are ENHRY and SYGVKD. This CDR3 contains 15 residues. TCRdb processed the 5' RACE reads anew with MiXCR; each CDR3 protein has one entry. This table has 200,000 or so distinct CDR3 sequences, about 26% appearing once. This clonotype originated in a male donor with ankylosing spondylitis or in good health (not recorded which). J is TRBJ2-1 and V is TRBV10-3, with a weak D call TRBD1 (5 bases). The sample taken for sequencing was blood, either unsorted or a sorted T cell fraction (not recorded which). The DNA for the CDR3 is TGTGCCATCAGTGAGTCGACAGCGCCTTACAATGAGCAGTTCTTC. This encodes CAISESTAPYNEQFF.